This T cell receptor (beta chain) came from a study of T cell responses to AZD1222 COVID-19 vaccine. The study's findings and limits: Seropositivity was recorded at baseline in only 5 or 6 AZD1222 recipients.

V lost 1 base to trimming and J lost 4 bases; unmatched junction nucleotides: 6. Germline CDR1 SGHRS, CDR2 YFSETQ. The CDR3 contains 16 residues. Using immunoSEQ multiplex PCR, the repertoire was profiled, and TCRdb retains in-frame clones only, with some absent. The table lists 200,000 to 250,000 clones, around 94% of them singletons. As concerns this clone: Its antigen is undetermined.

The starting material was peripheral blood, obtained 28 days after the second dose of the MenACWY control vaccine. The chain is built from TRBV5-1 and TRBJ2-2; 8 bases map to TRBD1. The sequence came from an adult who received the MenACWY meningococcal vaccine as a control. This CDR3 reads CASSLRNQGATGELFF. The CDR3 coding sequence is TGCGCCAGCAGCTTGCGGAATCAGGGGGCCACCGGGGAGCTGTTTTTT.